This T cell receptor beta chain derives from a study of graft-versus-host responses after intestinal transplantation. Background on the study: Grafts that recipients had were multivisceral, liver-intestinal, or isolated intestinal transplants. Induction with anti-thymocyte globulin, then tacrolimus and steroids for three to four years, was given to all recipients.

Details on this clone: Its cognate antigen is unknown.

Whole-study findings and limits: In recipient marrow, GvH clones were found, and some appeared first in ileum or blood.

The CDR3 spans 14 residues. The germline V gene encodes CDR1 LNHDA and CDR2 SQIVND (reference sequence). The V gene lost 7 bases and the J gene lost 3 bases, with 15 bases spanning the gap. Method: immunoSEQ multiplex PCR; TCRdb's copy keeps in-frame clones and lacks some. The sample has about 120,000 clones; roughly nine tenths are singletons. Sequences were derived from unstimulated CD4+ T cells sorted from spleen or lymph node cells, sampled before transplant. The TCR sequence derives from a human donor who was the organ donor for an intestinal transplant. J is TRBJ1-1 and V is TRBV19, with D perhaps matching TRBD1 (5 bases). In DNA, the CDR3 is TGTGCCAGTACCCTCACCGGGGGGGACACTGAAGCTTTCTTT. Residues: CASTLTGGDTEAFF.